This T cell receptor beta chain was documented in a study of T cells in tuberculosis. Study-level information: IGRA-negative adolescents, IGRA-positive adolescents with latent tuberculosis and adults with active tuberculosis formed this South African cohort. Study-level points and caveats: Shorter CDR3-alpha in active tuberculosis partly drove smaller distances. Active tuberculosis alpha repertoires lay closer to GMM-specific TCRs than controls'.

About this clone itself: Its target is unknown.

Germline loops: CDR1 SGHRS, CDR2 YFSETQ. The CDR3 totals 21 residues. V shed 4 bases, J shed 2 bases, and the junction held 19 bases outside the gene matches. Data came from immunoSEQ multiplex PCR; TCRdb stores just in-frame clones and leaves some out. Found here are 25,000 to 35,000 clones, more than 85% of them singletons; the top ten hold less than 5.5%. Adolescents were screened for latent TB by skin test and IGRA. J is TRBJ2-6 and V is TRBV5-1; 9 positions match TRBD1. The sequenced sample consisted of PBMCs. The sequence derives from a donor aged 10-35 years with latent tuberculosis or without tuberculosis infection. CDR3 bases: TGCGCCAGCAGCAACACTAGACAGGGGGTTCCTCCTGACACTGGGGCCAACGTCCTGACTTTC. Its protein is CASSNTRQGVPPDTGANVLTF.